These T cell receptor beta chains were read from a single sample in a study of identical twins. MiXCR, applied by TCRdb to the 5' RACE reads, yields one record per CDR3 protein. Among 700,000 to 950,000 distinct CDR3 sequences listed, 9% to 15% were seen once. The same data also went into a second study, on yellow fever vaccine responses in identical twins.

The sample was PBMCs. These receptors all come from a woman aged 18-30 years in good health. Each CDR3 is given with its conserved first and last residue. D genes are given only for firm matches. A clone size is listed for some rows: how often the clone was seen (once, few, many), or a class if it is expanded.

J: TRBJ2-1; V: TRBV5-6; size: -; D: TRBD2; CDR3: CASSLEGTSGGNSYNEQFF; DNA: TGTGCCAGCAGCTTGGAAGGGACTAGCGGGGGGAACTCCTACAATGAGCAGTTCTTC
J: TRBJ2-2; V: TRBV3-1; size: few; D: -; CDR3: CASSPADSLELFF; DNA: TGTGCCAGCAGCCCCGCGGACAGTTTGGAGCTGTTTTTT
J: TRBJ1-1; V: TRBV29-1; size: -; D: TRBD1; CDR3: CSVDARQGMRNTEAFF; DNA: TGCAGCGTTGATGCGAGACAGGGTATGAGGAACACTGAAGCTTTCTTT
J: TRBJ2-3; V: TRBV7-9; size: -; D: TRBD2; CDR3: CASSSHLAGITDTQYF; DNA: TGTGCCAGCAGCTCCCATCTAGCGGGTATAACAGATACGCAGTATTTT
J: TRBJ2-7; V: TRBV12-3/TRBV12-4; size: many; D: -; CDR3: CASSQTGPSYEQYF; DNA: TGTGCCAGCAGTCAGACAGGACCCTCCTACGAGCAGTACTTC
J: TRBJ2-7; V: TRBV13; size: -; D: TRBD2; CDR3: CASSLVGSGAVRNEQYF; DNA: TGTGCCAGCAGCTTAGTGGGTAGCGGGGCCGTTCGGAACGAGCAGTACTTC
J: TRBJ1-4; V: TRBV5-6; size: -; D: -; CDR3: CASSSPARDEKLFF; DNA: TGTGCCAGCAGCTCACCGGCCCGTGATGAAAAACTGTTTTTT
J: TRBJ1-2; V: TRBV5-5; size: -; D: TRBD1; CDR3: CASSLYVLTGEGYGYTF; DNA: TGTGCCAGCAGCTTGTATGTCTTGACAGGGGAAGGCTATGGCTACACCTTC
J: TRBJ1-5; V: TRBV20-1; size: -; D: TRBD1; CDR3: CSARDRNQGAVQPQHF; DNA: TGCAGTGCTAGAGATAGGAATCAGGGGGCTGTTCAGCCCCAGCATTTT
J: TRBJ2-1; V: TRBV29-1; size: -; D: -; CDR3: CSVGGYSYNEQFF; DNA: TGCAGCGTTGGTGGGTACTCCTACAATGAGCAGTTCTTC
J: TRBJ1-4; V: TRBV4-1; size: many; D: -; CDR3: CASSQGTPQGLFF; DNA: TGCGCCAGCAGCCAAGGGACCCCTCAGGGATTGTTTTTT
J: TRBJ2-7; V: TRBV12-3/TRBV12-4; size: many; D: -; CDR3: CASSSGTLSSYEQYF; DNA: TGTGCCAGCAGCTCCGGGACACTGAGCTCCTACGAGCAGTACTTC
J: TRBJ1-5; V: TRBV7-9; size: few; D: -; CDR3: CASSFWGPGDQPQHF; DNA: TGTGCCAGCAGCTTCTGGGGCCCGGGGGACCAGCCCCAGCATTTT
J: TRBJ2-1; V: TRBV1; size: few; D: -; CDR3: CTSSQEWECRGQFSNEQFF; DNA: TGCACCAGCAGCCAAGAATGGGAGTGTAGAGGTCAGTTTAGTAATGAGCAGTTCTTC
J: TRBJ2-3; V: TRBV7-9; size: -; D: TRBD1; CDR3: CASSRTTGIITDTQYF; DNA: TGTGCCAGCAGCCGTACGACAGGGATAATCACAGATACGCAGTATTTT
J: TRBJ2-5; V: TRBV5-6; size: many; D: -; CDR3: CASSFTGPGSETQYF; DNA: TGTGCCAGCAGCTTTACCGGGCCAGGCTCGGAGACCCAGTACTTC
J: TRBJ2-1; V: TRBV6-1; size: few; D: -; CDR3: CASSRSPRFSSTYNEQFF; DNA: TGTGCCAGCAGCCGCTCCCCCCGGTTTAGCTCAACCTACAATGAGCAGTTCTTC
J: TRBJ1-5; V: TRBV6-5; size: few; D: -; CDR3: CASSYSQGSQPQHF; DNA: TGTGCCAGCAGTTATTCCCAGGGGAGTCAGCCCCAGCATTTT
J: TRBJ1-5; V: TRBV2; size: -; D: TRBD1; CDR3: CASSELTGSNQPQHF; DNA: TGTGCCAGCAGTGAATTGACAGGGAGCAATCAGCCCCAGCATTTT
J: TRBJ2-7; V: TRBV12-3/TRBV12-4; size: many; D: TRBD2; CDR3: CASSSSGRAYEQYF; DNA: TGTGCCAGCAGTTCCAGCGGGAGGGCTTACGAGCAGTACTTC
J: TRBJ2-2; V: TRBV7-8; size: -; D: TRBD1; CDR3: CASSTDRGLGTGELSF; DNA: TGTGCCAGCAGCACAGACAGGGGGCTGGGCACCGGGGAGCTGTCTTTT
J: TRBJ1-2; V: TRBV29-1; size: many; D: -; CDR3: CNVELGGEGYTF; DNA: TGCAACGTTGAGCTAGGAGGGGAAGGCTACACCTTC
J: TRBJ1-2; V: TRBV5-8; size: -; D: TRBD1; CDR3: CASSRRTGSDYGYTF; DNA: TGTGCCAGCAGCCGGCGGACAGGGTCGGACTATGGCTACACCTTC
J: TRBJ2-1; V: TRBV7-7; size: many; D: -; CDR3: CASSPDRTNNEQFF; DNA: TGTGCCAGCAGTCCAGACAGAACGAACAATGAGCAGTTCTTC
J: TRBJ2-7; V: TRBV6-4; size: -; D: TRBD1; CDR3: CASSDFPDRVSSYEQYF; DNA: TGTGCCAGCAGTGACTTCCCGGACAGGGTGAGCTCCTACGAGCAGTACTTC
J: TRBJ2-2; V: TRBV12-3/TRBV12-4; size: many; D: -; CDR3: CASTYGPGELFF; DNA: TGTGCCAGCACGTATGGGCCCGGGGAGCTGTTTTTT
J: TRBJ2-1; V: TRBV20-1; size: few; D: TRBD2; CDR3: CSARTRTRFTNEQFF; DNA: TGCAGTGCTAGGACAAGGACTAGGTTTACGAATGAGCAGTTCTTC
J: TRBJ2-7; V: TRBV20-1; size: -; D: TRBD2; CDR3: CSARDGTSASSYEQYF; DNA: TGCAGTGCTAGAGATGGGACTAGCGCTAGCTCCTACGAGCAGTACTTC
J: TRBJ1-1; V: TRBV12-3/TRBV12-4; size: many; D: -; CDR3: CASSLRGPLMNTEAFF; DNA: TGTGCCAGCAGTTTGAGAGGGCCCTTGATGAACACTGAAGCTTTCTTT
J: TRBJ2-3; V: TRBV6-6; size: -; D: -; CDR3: CASSYSKQDTQYF; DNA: TGTGCCAGCAGTTACTCGAAGCAAGATACGCAGTATTTT
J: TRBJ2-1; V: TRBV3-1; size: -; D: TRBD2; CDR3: CASSYGTSGSSEQFF; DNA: TGTGCCAGCAGCTACGGGACTAGCGGGAGTAGTGAGCAGTTCTTC
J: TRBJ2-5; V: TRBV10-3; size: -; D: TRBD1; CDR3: CAISEGPGGRETQYF; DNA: TGTGCCATCAGTGAGGGCCCAGGGGGCCGAGAGACCCAGTACTTC
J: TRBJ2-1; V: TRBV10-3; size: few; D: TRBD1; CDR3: CAISESSWTGLNEQFF; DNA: TGTGCCATCAGTGAGTCGTCCTGGACAGGGCTCAATGAGCAGTTCTTC
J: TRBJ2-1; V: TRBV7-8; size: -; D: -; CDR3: CASSLRLDSNNEQFF; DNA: TGTGCCAGCAGTCTACGCCTGGACAGCAACAATGAGCAGTTCTTC
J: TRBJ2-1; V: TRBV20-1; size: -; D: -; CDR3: CSGTNDKDEQFF; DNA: TGCAGCGGGACCAACGACAAGGACGAGCAGTTCTTC
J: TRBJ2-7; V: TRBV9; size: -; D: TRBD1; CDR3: CASSAWGTGRAEQYF; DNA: TGTGCCAGCAGCGCGTGGGGGACAGGGAGGGCCGAGCAGTACTTC
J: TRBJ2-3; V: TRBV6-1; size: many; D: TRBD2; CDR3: CASREYRGLAGTDTQYF; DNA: TGTGCCAGCAGGGAATATCGGGGACTAGCGGGTACAGATACGCAGTATTTT
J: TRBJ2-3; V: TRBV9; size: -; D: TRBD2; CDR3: CASSTRLAEPPTDTQYF; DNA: TGTGCCAGCAGCACCAGACTAGCGGAGCCCCCCACAGATACGCAGTATTTT
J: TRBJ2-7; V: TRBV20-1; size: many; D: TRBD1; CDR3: CSARGDRDYEQYF; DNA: TGCAGTGCTAGAGGGGACAGAGATTACGAGCAGTACTTC
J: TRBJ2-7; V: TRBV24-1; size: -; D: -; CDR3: CATSEAGTASYEQYF; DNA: TGTGCCACCAGTGAGGCCGGGACTGCATCCTACGAGCAGTACTTC
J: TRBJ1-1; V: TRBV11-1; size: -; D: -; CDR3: CASSFSGMNTEAFF; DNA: TGTGCCAGCAGCTTTTCCGGAATGAACACTGAAGCTTTCTTT
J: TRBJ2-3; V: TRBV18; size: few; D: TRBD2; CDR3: CASSPTSGRVSTDTQYF; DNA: TGTGCCAGCTCACCAACTAGCGGAAGGGTTAGCACAGATACGCAGTATTTT
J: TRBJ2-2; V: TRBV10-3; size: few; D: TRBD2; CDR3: CAISERSGTSGRPHAGELFF; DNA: TGTGCCATCAGTGAGAGGTCCGGGACTAGCGGGAGACCCCACGCCGGGGAGCTGTTTTTT
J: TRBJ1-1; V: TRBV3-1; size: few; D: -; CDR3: CASNQPGHTMNTEAFF; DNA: TGTGCCAGCAACCAACCGGGGCACACCATGAACACTGAAGCTTTCTTT
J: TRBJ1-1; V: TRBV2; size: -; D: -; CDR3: CASSPNIGANEAFF; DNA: TGTGCCAGCAGTCCAAATATCGGGGCAAATGAAGCTTTCTTT
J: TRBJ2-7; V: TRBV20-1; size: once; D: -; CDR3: CSARPGYEQYF; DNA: TGCAGTGCTAGGCCAGGGTACGAGCAGTACTTC